This T cell receptor beta chain is from a study of regulatory T cells in long-lasting Graves disease. Stated time point: newly diagnosed GD, antithyroid drugs for less than 3 months. Extracted PBMC RNA gave rise to the TCR library. Study-wide points: The TCR repertoire of persistent Graves' patients was less diverse than that of newly diagnosed ones.

This clonotype was detected only a few times. Its matching antigen is unknown. Building of the TCR beta libraries involved iRepertoire HTBI primers and Arm-PCR of CDR3 regions. Each CDR3 protein is one row after TCRdb ran MiXCR on the multiplex PCR reads. The sample has roughly 420,000 distinct CDR3 sequences, approximately 15% seen once. The CDR3 runs 14 residues. V lost 8 bases and J lost 6, with 16 bases in between. Germline values: CDR1 MNHNS, CDR2 SASEGT. These data were likewise used in another study, on T cells in Graves' hyperthyroidism and ophthalmopathy.

The sample consisted of peripheral blood mononuclear cells (PBMCs), taken at new diagnosis, from a patient treated with antithyroid drugs. The rearrangement joins TRBV6-1 to TRBJ1-4, with D maybe TRBD1 (6 bases). This TCR was sampled from a woman in her forties or fifties with Graves disease. The CDR3: CASLRGPVDEKLFF. In nucleotides, the CDR3 is TGTGCCAGCTTACGGGGGCCAGTGGATGAAAAACTGTTTTTT.